The 24 T cell receptor beta chains below come from one sample, sequenced in a study of control samples from healthy donors and cancer patients. Only in-frame clones appear in the TCRdb table, and some are missing; sequencing was by immunoSEQ multiplex PCR. This sample has a few hundred thousand clones, with 75% to 95% found just once. The sequencing input was PBMCs. All receptors come from a man between 35 and 55 years old with head and neck cancer.

The chain has TRBV28 and TRBJ2-3; D gene ambiguous. Deletions cut 3 bases from V and 4 bases from J, with 14 bases between. CDR3 length: 15 residues. Germline V gene lookup returns CDR1 MDHEN and CDR2 SYDVKM. CDR3 coding DNA: TGTGCCAGCAGTTTGAGACCACAAGGTTCAGATACGCAGTATTTT. Protein product: CASSLRPQGSDTQYF. Variable domain in full (rest from reference TRBV28 and TRBJ2-3): DVKVTQSSRYLVKRTGEKVFLECVQDMDHENMFWYRQDPGLGLRLIYFSYDVKMKEKGDIPEGYSVSREKKERFSLILESASTNQTSMYLCASSLRPQGSDTQYFGPGTRLTVL.

V usage is TRBV6-5 and J usage is TRBJ1-2, with D unresolved. Per the germline V gene, CDR1 is MNHEY and CDR2 is SVGAGI. The ends were cut back, 0 bases at V and 6 bases at J, with 11 bases in the middle. This CDR3 spans 14 amino acids. The CDR3 nucleotides are TGTGCCAGCAGTTACTCCAAACCAACGGATGGCTACACCTTC. It encodes CASSYSKPTDGYTF.

The chain uses TRBV7-9 and TRBJ1-4; 7 nucleotides align to TRBD1. After removal of 4 bases from V and 7 bases from J, the junction contained 6 bases not matched to a gene. Germline values: CDR1 SEHNR, CDR2 FQNEAQ (reference sequence). CDR3 length: 14 amino acids. The CDR3 DNA reads TGTGCCAGCAGCTGGACAGGAGTCGGTGAAAAACTGTTTTTT. Residues: CASSWTGVGEKLFF.

The sample holds one count of this clone. This chain connects TRBV5-6 to TRBJ1-6; D is uncertain. The CDR3 loop spans 17 amino acids. Germline V gene data show CDR1 as SGHDT and CDR2 as YYEEEE. V lost 0 bases and J 0 bases, leaving 10 bases between the germline ends. The chain's CDR3 is CASSLEAEGSYNSPLHF. The CDR3 DNA sequence: TGTGCCAGCAGCTTGGAGGCAGAGGGCTCCTATAATTCACCCCTCCACTTT. The full variable domain, its missing parts supplied by reference TRBV5-6 and TRBJ1-6, is DAGVTQSPTHLIKTRGQQVTLRCSPKSGHDTVSWYQQALGQGPQFIFQYYEEEERQRGNFPDRFSGHQFPNYSSELNVNALLLGDSALYLCASSLEAEGSYNSPLHFGNGTRLTVT.

This clone appeared once. The gene calls are TRBV6-5 and TRBJ2-5; TRBD2 matches 12 bases. From germline, CDR1 is MNHEY and CDR2 SVGAGI. CDR3 length: 16 amino acids. Trimming at V came to 4 bases and at J to 4 bases, leaving 7 bases not matched to a gene. CDR3 in DNA: TGTGCCAGCAGTTCCCTCGGACTAGCGGGAAGAGAGACCCAGTACTTC. Translated, it gives CASSSLGLAGRETQYF.

This CDR3 is CASSLRSPNTEAFF. The CDR3 DNA reads TGCGCCAGCAGCCTAAGGTCCCCGAACACTGAAGCTTTCTTT. The chain has TRBV4-1 and TRBJ1-1; no clear D gene. Germline V gene data show CDR1 as MGHRA and CDR2 as YSYEKL. Trimming pared 4 bases from V and 1 base from J, leaving 10 bases between. The CDR3 covers 14 residues.

The rearrangement links TRBV30 to TRBJ2-6; TRBD2 matches 7 bases. The CDR3 totals 16 residues. Germline values: CDR1 GTSNPN, CDR2 SVGIG (reference sequence). J was trimmed by 2 bases and V by 0 bases; bases with no gene match: 4. As DNA, the CDR3 is TGTGCCTGGAGTGTACTGGGAGGGGCTGGGGCCAACGTCCTGACTTTC. It encodes CAWSVLGGAGANVLTF.

The V and J genes are TRBV19 and TRBJ2-3, with 10 bases identical to TRBD1. The ends lost 2 bases at V and 5 bases at J; junction bases unmatched: 7. Per the germline V gene, CDR1 is LNHDA and CDR2 is SQIVND (reference sequence). This CDR3 has 16 residues. The CDR3 is CASSIMGQGQIDTQYF. CDR3 in DNA: TGTGCCAGTAGTATAATGGGACAGGGGCAGATAGATACGCAGTATTTT.

The V call is TRBV29-1, the J call TRBJ2-7; D is possibly TRBD1 (6 bases). Germline V CDR1 and CDR2: SQVTM, ANQGSEA. Trimming removed 8 bases from V and 0 bases from J, with 11 bases in between. This CDR3 is 12 amino acids long. CDR3 bases: TGCAGCCGGGACACAAGCTCCTACGAGCAGTACTTC. This gives the protein CSRDTSSYEQYF.

The table lists this clone with a count of one. V and J are TRBV6-6 and TRBJ2-2; 9 nucleotides align to TRBD1. CDR1 is MNHNY, CDR2 SVGAGI, per germline (reference sequence). V lost 10 bases, J lost 5 bases, and 11 bases stayed unmatched. The CDR3 spans 15 residues. CDR3 sequence reads: CATQQGQGRTGELFF. CDR3 coding DNA: TGTGCCACTCAACAGGGACAGGGAAGGACCGGGGAGCTGTTTTTT.

CDR3 coding DNA: TGTGCCATCAGTGGGGGGACTAGCGGGGGATTACCCTACAATGAGCAGTTCTTC. Its protein is CAISGGTSGGLPYNEQFF. V gene TRBV10-3 combines with J gene TRBJ2-1; 14 bases align to TRBD2. The CDR3 covers 18 residues. The germline V gene has CDR1 ENHRY and CDR2 SYGVKD. The ends lost 4 bases at V and 2 bases at J; junction bases unmatched: 7.

The V gene is TRBV2, the J gene TRBJ2-1; D is tentatively TRBD1 or TRBD2 (5 bases each). This CDR3 has 12 amino acids. V was pared by 3 bases and J by 8 bases, with 8 bases between. From germline, CDR1 is SNHLY and CDR2 FYNNEI. The CDR3 loop reads CASSDRGHEQFF. The DNA of the CDR3 is TGTGCCAGCAGTGATCGGGGACATGAGCAGTTCTTC. The full variable domain, in which reference TRBV2 and TRBJ2-1 provide the parts outside the CDR3, is EPEVTQTPSHQVTQMGQEVILRCVPISNHLYFYWYRQILGQKVEFLVSFYNNEISEKSEIFDDQFSVERPDGSNFTLKIRSTKLEDSAMYFCASSDRGHEQFFGPGTRLTVL.

This sequence joins TRBV5-1 and TRBJ2-7, with D unresolved. The V gene's germline CDR1 is SGHRS and CDR2 YFSETQ. V was pared by 2 bases and J by 0 bases, with 6 bases between. The CDR3 loop spans 13 amino acids. The CDR3 spells CASSLTPSYEQYF. CDR3 DNA: TGCGCCAGCAGCTTAACACCCTCCTACGAGCAGTACTTC.

V gene TRBV30 combines with J gene TRBJ1-1, with TRBD1 matching 8 bases. The CDR3 has 15 residues. Germline lookup yields CDR1 GTSNPN and CDR2 SVGIG (reference sequence). The J segment lost 5 bases and the V segment lost 3 bases, leaving 11 bases of the junction unmatched. The CDR3 DNA follows: TGTGCCTGGAGGAAAGCGGACAGGGCGGGGACTGAAGCTTTCTTT. As protein: CAWRKADRAGTEAFF.

This chain links TRBV28 with TRBJ1-5, with D possibly matching TRBD1 (6 bases). With 4 bases removed from V and 4 bases from J, the gap between germline ends came to 14 bases. The length of the CDR3 is 15 residues. Germline assignment: CDR1 MDHEN and CDR2 SYDVKM. This CDR3 reads CASSSSQGSNQPQHF. In DNA form, the CDR3 reads TGTGCCAGCAGTTCCTCCCAGGGGAGTAATCAGCCCCAGCATTTT. The full variable domain, completed using reference TRBV28 and TRBJ1-5, is DVKVTQSSRYLVKRTGEKVFLECVQDMDHENMFWYRQDPGLGLRLIYFSYDVKMKEKGDIPEGYSVSREKKERFSLILESASTNQTSMYLCASSSSQGSNQPQHFGDGTRLSIL.

This clone has more than one count but fewer than ten. This chain connects TRBV7-9 to TRBJ2-2; a possible D gene is TRBD2 (5 bases). Germline CDR1 SEHNR, CDR2 FQNEAQ (reference sequence). This CDR3 has 15 amino acids. With 1 base removed from V and 7 bases from J, the gap between germline ends came to 13 bases. For the CDR3, the DNA is TGTGCCAGCAGCTTAGAGGGTACCCGGGGCGGGGAGCTGTTTTTT. Translating gives CASSLEGTRGGELFF.

CDR3 in amino acids: CASSFGSSGRGTYEQYF. Here the CDR3 DNA reads TGTGCCAGCAGCTTTGGGTCTAGCGGGAGAGGGACCTACGAGCAGTACTTC. The rearrangement joins TRBV5-4 to TRBJ2-7, with 10 bases aligning to TRBD2. The CDR3 has 17 residues. Germline CDR1 and CDR2: SGHNT and YYREEE (reference sequence). Unmatched junction bases numbered 10, after V lost 2 bases and J lost 2 bases.

In the case of this clone: The same CDR3 can be traced to other DNA sequences in this sample. V is TRBV7-8 and J is TRBJ1-6; a possible D gene is TRBD1 (6 bases). The CDR3 is 16 residues long. Germline CDR1 is SGHVS and CDR2 is FQNEAQ. Deletions cut 1 base from V and 9 bases from J, with 16 bases between. CDR3 residues: CASSLGRGGRGSPLHF. DNA for the CDR3: TGTGCCAGCAGCTTAGGACGGGGGGGCCGGGGTTCACCCCTCCACTTT.

The chain has TRBV12-3 or TRBV12-4 and TRBJ2-3, with D tentatively TRBD1 (6 bases). V was trimmed by 5 bases and J by 10 bases, leaving 13 bases between them. The length of the CDR3 is 12 residues. CDR3 region: CASSPTGIAQYF. DNA for the CDR3: TGTGCCAGCAGTCCTACAGGGATTGCGCAGTATTTT.

CDR3 DNA sequence: TGTGCCAGCAGTTCTCGACCCTACGAGCAGTACTTC. Translation: CASSSRPYEQYF. V is TRBV28 and J is TRBJ2-7; no clear D. The V and J ends lost 4 bases and 2 bases respectively, with 6 bases between them. The CDR3 has 12 amino acids. Per the germline V gene, CDR1 is MDHEN and CDR2 is SYDVKM.

Only one count was recorded for this clone. This chain joins TRBV5-1 and TRBJ2-7; D not resolved. The germline V and J ends were trimmed by 0 bases and 0 bases, with 10 bases remaining between them. CDR3 length equals 15 residues. Germline loops: CDR1 SGHRS, CDR2 YFSETQ. The CDR3 reads CASSLVAAASYEQYF. CDR3 DNA: TGCGCCAGCAGCTTGGTCGCAGCAGCCTCCTACGAGCAGTACTTC.

V gene TRBV28 combines with J gene TRBJ2-6; weak D call: TRBD1 (5 bases). This CDR3 has 15 residues. The germline V gene has CDR1 MDHEN and CDR2 SYDVKM. V gave up 5 bases and J gave up 4 bases, with 12 bases separating them. The CDR3 reads CASSTPGFGANVLTF. CDR3 in DNA: TGTGCCAGCAGTACTCCAGGGTTCGGGGCCAACGTCCTGACTTTC.

This chain links TRBV20-1 with TRBJ2-7; D is undetermined. CDR3 size: 11 residues. CDR1 is DFQATT, CDR2 SNEGSKA, per germline (reference sequence). The V and J ends lost 4 bases and 2 bases respectively, with 6 bases between them. This CDR3 reads CSAMTPYEQYF. As DNA, the CDR3 is TGCAGTGCTATGACACCCTACGAGCAGTACTTC.

The V call is TRBV10-3, the J call TRBJ2-1, with D possibly being TRBD2 (7 bases). V lost 3 bases to trimming and J lost 3 bases, with 15 bases between them. Germline V CDR1 and CDR2: ENHRY, SYGVKD. The CDR3 is 16 amino acids. The CDR3 DNA follows: TGTGCCATCAGTGATAAGGGGGGGCTTAACTACAATGAGCAGTTCTTC. Its translation: CAISDKGGLNYNEQFF.